Each of the 28 T cell receptor beta chains below was sequenced from the same sample in a study of STAT5B mutations in CD4+ large granular lymphocyte leukemia. TCRdb keeps only in-frame clones here, not all; method: immunoSEQ multiplex PCR. Among tens of thousands of clones, around 72% were seen once, and the ten largest hold approximately 0.65%. The source material was CD4+ T cells from blood buffy coats. These receptor sequences come from a human donor in good health.

The genes are TRBV5-1 and TRBJ2-7; 10 positions agree with TRBD2. Germline V lookup: CDR1 SGHRS, CDR2 YFSETQ. J lost 0 bases, V lost 5 bases, and 5 bases had no gene match. The CDR3 contains 15 residues. CDR3 sequence reads: CASRTLAGASYEQYF. The DNA for the CDR3 is TGCGCCAGCAGGACCCTAGCGGGGGCCTCCTACGAGCAGTACTTC.

The chain combines TRBV7-6 with TRBJ2-1, with D hard to call. CDR3 size: 15 residues. V lost 1 base and J lost 5, with 12 bases in between. Germline values: CDR1 SGHVS, CDR2 FNYEAQ. The CDR3 DNA reads TGTGCCAGCAGCTTAGTGCCCGGAACTAACAATGAGCAGTTCTTC. Its translation is CASSLVPGTNNEQFF.

The gene calls are TRBV29-1 and TRBJ1-5; the D gene is possibly TRBD1 (5 bases). The CDR3 runs 12 residues. Germline V gene lookup returns CDR1 SQVTM and CDR2 ANQGSEA. V gave up 4 bases and J gave up 4 bases, with 8 bases separating them. The chain's CDR3 is CSVGDVNQPQHF. The CDR3 nucleotides are TGCAGCGTTGGGGACGTAAATCAGCCCCAGCATTTT. Full variable domain (remainder filled in from reference TRBV29-1 and TRBJ1-5): SAVISQKPSRDICQRGTSLTIQCQVDSQVTMMFWYRQQPGQSLTLIATANQGSEATYESGFVIDKFPISRPNLTFSTLTVSNMSPEDSSIYLCSVGDVNQPQHFGDGTRLSIL.

The rearrangement uses TRBV6-1 and TRBJ1-3; D gene unclear. The CDR3 extends over 14 amino acids. V gave up 3 bases and J gave up 0 bases, with 6 bases separating them. In germline, CDR1 is MNHNS, CDR2 SASEGT. As DNA, the CDR3 is TGTGCCAGCAGTGAGGTCAGCTCTGGAAACACCATATATTTT. It yields the protein CASSEVSSGNTIYF.

The table lists this clone with a few counts. The genes are TRBV7-2 and TRBJ2-5; the D gene is possibly TRBD2 (7 bases). The CDR3 loop spans 13 amino acids. Germline values: CDR1 SGHTA, CDR2 FQGNSA. Trimming removed 8 bases from V and 5 bases from J, with 15 bases in between. This CDR3 reads CASSDRRGETQYF. The CDR3 region has the DNA TGTGCCAGCTCTGACAGGCGGGGGGAGACCCAGTACTTC.

This rearrangement joins TRBV7-2 to TRBJ1-4, with 9 bases that match TRBD1. V lost 1 base and J lost 7; bases outside the gene matches: 1. Germline-derived CDR1 and CDR2 are SGHTA and FQGNSA. The CDR3 contains 14 residues. CDR3 sequence (DNA): TGTGCCAGCAGCTTAGTGACAGGGGGTGAAAAACTGTTTTTT. Translation gives CASSLVTGGEKLFF.

The chain carries TRBV4-1 and TRBJ2-1; 9 bases align to TRBD2. The CDR3 covers 19 residues. J was trimmed by 0 bases and V by 1 base; bases with no gene match: 10. The germline CDR1 and CDR2 sequences are MGHRA and YSYEKL. CDR3 nucleotides: TGCGCCAGCAGCCAAGGGCTAGCGGGGTTCCTTAGCTCCTACAATGAGCAGTTCTTC. This codes for CASSQGLAGFLSSYNEQFF.

V usage is TRBV5-8 and J usage is TRBJ2-6; TRBD1 matches 10 bases. From germline, CDR1 is SGHTS and CDR2 YDEGEE. The J segment lost 2 bases and the V segment lost 0 bases, leaving 5 bases of the junction unmatched. The CDR3 is made up of 18 amino acids. CDR3 residues: CASSLDGTGVPGANVLTF. DNA for the CDR3: TGTGCCAGCAGCTTGGATGGGACAGGGGTCCCTGGGGCCAACGTCCTGACTTTC.

In this sample, this clone turned up a few times. The V and J genes are TRBV7-2 and TRBJ1-6, with 8 positions matching TRBD1. V lost 6 bases to trimming and J lost 15 bases; unmatched junction nucleotides: 7. CDR1 SGHTA and CDR2 FQGNSA come from the germline V gene. This CDR3 region has 12 residues. The CDR3 region is CASSPDREVLHF. The CDR3 DNA reads TGTGCCAGCAGTCCGGACAGGGAGGTCCTCCACTTT.

This clone appeared a few times. J is TRBJ1-2 and V is TRBV5-5; D is uncertain. This CDR3 has 12 residues. Germline V gene sequence: CDR1 SGHKS, CDR2 YYEKEE (reference sequence). V lost 3 bases, J lost 4 bases, and 7 bases lay in between. CDR3 loop: CASSYESYGYTF. CDR3 sequence (DNA): TGTGCCAGCAGCTATGAATCCTATGGCTACACCTTC.

This chain connects TRBV5-8 to TRBJ1-4, with 8 bases lining up with TRBD1. This CDR3 has 15 residues. Germline CDR1 reads SGHTS; CDR2 reads YDEGEE. The V gene end was trimmed by 4 bases and the J gene end by 4 bases; junction bases not matched to a gene: 6. Here the CDR3 reads CASSVSGQVNEKLFF. CDR3 sequence (DNA): TGTGCCAGCAGCGTATCGGGACAGGTTAATGAAAAACTGTTTTTT. Filled out from reference TRBV5-8 and TRBJ1-4, the complete variable domain reads EAGVTQSPTHLIKTRGQQATLRCSPISGHTSVYWYQQALGLGLQFLLWYDEGEERNRGNFPPRFSGRQFPNYSSELNVNALELEDSALYLCASSVSGQVNEKLFFGSGTQLSVL.

The chain carries TRBV4-2 and TRBJ1-4; 7 bases are shared with TRBD1. Germline CDR1 and CDR2: LGHNA and YNFKEQ. This CDR3 comprises 16 residues. V lost 6 bases to trimming and J lost 0 bases; unmatched junction nucleotides: 7. Here the CDR3 DNA reads TGTGCCAGCAGTTACGGGACAGCCTCAACTAATGAAAAACTGTTTTTT. The encoded protein is CASSYGTASTNEKLFF.

The CDR3 DNA is TGCGCCAGCAGCCAAGAAGTTCGGGGGAGCAACACCATATATTTT. Its translation: CASSQEVRGSNTIYF. The chain carries TRBV4-3 and TRBJ1-3; a weak D match, TRBD1 (5 bases). The V end lost 0 bases, the J end lost 7 bases, and 13 bases lay between the germline ends. Looked up from germline, CDR1 is LGHNA and CDR2 is YSLEER. There are 15 residues in the CDR3.

The chain links TRBV4-1 to TRBJ2-5; TRBD2 matches at 8 bases. Germline V gene data show CDR1 as MGHRA and CDR2 as YSYEKL. V dropped 0 bases and J dropped 0; count of bases not matched to a gene: 9. The CDR3 spans 18 residues. The CDR3 loop reads CASSQDGSSGVYQETQYF. CDR3 nucleotides: TGCGCCAGCAGCCAAGATGGGAGTAGCGGGGTATACCAAGAGACCCAGTACTTC.

V and J are TRBV18 and TRBJ2-3, with D unresolved. Between the trimmed V and J ends, which lost 2 bases and 0 bases, there was a span of 9 bases. The CDR3 has 15 amino acids. The germline V gene has CDR1 KGHSH and CDR2 LQKENI. This CDR3 is CASSPSQHSTDTQYF. Written as DNA, the CDR3 is TGTGCCAGCTCACCATCACAGCACAGCACAGATACGCAGTATTTT.

This clone was seen a handful of times. The chain has TRBV19 and TRBJ1-2; D is possibly TRBD1 (5 bases). Trimming took off 6 bases at V and 5 bases at J, with 16 bases between the two ends. This CDR3 spans 14 amino acids. The germline CDR1 and CDR2 sequences are LNHDA and SQIVND (reference sequence). The CDR3 here is CASRSRGILYGYTF. The CDR3 coding sequence is TGTGCCAGTAGAAGCCGGGGGATCCTTTATGGCTACACCTTC. Looking up the rest from reference TRBV19 and TRBJ1-2 gives the full variable domain: DGGITQSPKYLFRKEGQNVTLSCEQNLNHDAMYWYRQDPGQGLRLIYYSQIVNDFQKGDIAEGYSVSREKKESFPLTVTSAQKNPTAFYLCASRSRGILYGYTFGSGTRLTVV.

The chain combines TRBV23-1 with TRBJ2-7; 7 bases map to TRBD1. TRBV23-1 is sorted into the ORF group, with uncertain function. The ends lost 5 bases at V and 0 bases at J; junction bases unmatched: 7. This CDR3 is built from 15 residues. The CDR3 region has the DNA TGCGCCAGCAGTTCCCTAACAGGGGTCTCCTACGAGCAGTACTTC. Residues: CASSSLTGVSYEQYF.

V is TRBV11-3 and J is TRBJ2-4; weak D call: TRBD2 (6 bases). Trimming left V 1 base short and J 7 bases short, with 8 bases between. Germline values: CDR1 SGHNT, CDR2 YENEEA. The CDR3 runs 13 residues. The CDR3 region has the DNA TGTGCCAGCAGCTTAGGTGGGGGGAACATTCAGTACTTC. Translating gives CASSLGGGNIQYF.

This clone has more than one count but fewer than ten. V and J are TRBV5-6 and TRBJ1-6; tentative D call: TRBD1 (5 bases). The length of the CDR3 is 14 residues. In germline, CDR1 is SGHDT, CDR2 YYEEEE. Trimming removed 1 base at V and 10 bases at J, with 12 bases between. The CDR3 DNA is TGTGCCAGCAGCTTGTGGGGGGTGGTCTCACCCCTCCACTTT. It is translated as CASSLWGVVSPLHF.

This sequence joins TRBV5-4 and TRBJ2-7; D uncertain. The CDR3 extends over 14 amino acids. Germline V CDR1 and CDR2: SGHNT, YYREEE (reference sequence). The V end lost 1 base, the J end lost 0 bases, and 8 bases lay between the germline ends. DNA of the CDR3: TGTGCCAGCAGCTTGCGTCAGATCTCCTACGAGCAGTACTTC. Translated: CASSLRQISYEQYF.

V is TRBV4-2 and J is TRBJ1-2, with TRBD1 matching 7 bases. CDR1 is LGHNA, CDR2 YNFKEQ, per germline. This CDR3 comprises 12 residues. V shed 2 bases and J 8 bases; nucleotides not matched to a gene: 2. This chain's CDR3 is CASSQRQGGYTF. The CDR3 nucleotides read TGTGCCAGCAGCCAAAGACAGGGAGGCTACACCTTC.

This chain joins TRBV7-8 and TRBJ1-3; TRBD1 agrees at 10 bases. The CDR3 length is 16 residues. With 6 bases clipped from V and 1 base from J, the junction kept 6 bases outside the gene matches. The germline CDR1 and CDR2 sequences are SGHVS and FQNEAQ. The CDR3 region has the DNA TGTGCCAGCAGTGCGACAGGGGGCTTATCTGGAAACACCATATATTTT. Its protein is CASSATGGLSGNTIYF.

This chain links TRBV2 with TRBJ2-5; TRBD2 might be the D (5 bases). The end of the DNA aligns better with TRBJ2-7, so the J call may be wrong. Per germline, CDR1 SNHLY and CDR2 FYNNEI. This CDR3 region has 11 residues. The CDR3 here is CASREAYEQYF. The CDR3 DNA is TGTGCCAGCAGGGAGGCCTACGAGCAGTACTTC.

The rearrangement uses TRBV14 and TRBJ1-5; possible D gene TRBD1, 5 bases. This CDR3 is built from 13 residues. V dropped 9 bases and J dropped 6 bases, with 15 bases sitting between them. The V gene's germline CDR1 is SGHDN and CDR2 FVKESK. The CDR3 region is CASNRGAGQPQHF. CDR3 sequence (DNA): TGTGCCAGTAACCGGGGCGCGGGTCAGCCCCAGCATTTT.

This sequence joins TRBV11-3 and TRBJ2-5, with 7 nucleotides matching TRBD2. Trimming at V came to 3 bases and at J to 5 bases, leaving 12 bases not matched to a gene. Looked up from germline, CDR1 is SGHNT and CDR2 is YENEEA. The CDR3 is made up of 16 amino acids. The CDR3 protein is CASSFSSMVGGETQYF. CDR3 nucleotide sequence: TGTGCCAGCAGCTTTTCGTCTATGGTGGGAGGGGAGACCCAGTACTTC.

This clone was recorded only once. The rearrangement links TRBV28 to TRBJ2-5, with 7 bases aligning to TRBD1. TRBJ2-7 matches the DNA end more closely, so the J call is doubtful. CDR1 and CDR2 (germline): MDHEN, SYDVKM. The CDR3 extends over 14 amino acids. CDR3 nucleotides: TGTGCCAGCAGGGGGTCCGGGACAGTATACGAGCAGTACTTC. This sequence encodes CASRGSGTVYEQYF.

The chain joins TRBV16 to TRBJ1-4; the D is unclear. V was cut by 0 bases and J by 6 bases, with 5 bases left in between. Germline V gene data show CDR1 as KGHSY and CDR2 as FQNENV. The CDR3 is 13 residues long. CDR3 in amino acids: CASSQSLDEKLFF. The CDR3 DNA is TGTGCCAGCAGCCAATCCCTCGATGAAAAACTGTTTTTT.

The chain carries TRBV9 and TRBJ2-3, with TRBD2 matching 11 bases. CDR1 and CDR2 from the germline V gene are SGDLS and YYNGEE. J was trimmed by 6 bases and V by 6 bases; bases with no gene match: 6. This CDR3 region has 14 residues. The CDR3 DNA reads TGTGCCAGCACCTCAGCTAGCGGGGGGGATACGCAGTATTTT. The encoded protein is CASTSASGGDTQYF.